This TCR beta chain was sequenced during a study of T cells in Graves' hyperthyroidism and ophthalmopathy. Study-level background: Peripheral blood was secured at the point of initial diagnosis, before any treatment.

Used for diagnoses were clinical symptoms, serum thyroxine and TRAb, thyroid ultrasound and orbital computed tomography. The sample holds a few counts of this clonotype. What it binds is unknown. Study results and caveats: Progression to ophthalmopathy was predicted a median of approximately 6.4 months early.

Using RNA transcripts as the source, TCR beta CDR3 regions were amplified. HTBI primers drove first-round RT-PCR of the TCR CDR3. In TCRdb, the multiplex PCR reads were re-called with MiXCR into one record per CDR3 protein. The sample has around 690,000 distinct CDR3 sequences; 20% to 25% are singletons. CDR3 length equals 17 residues. Unmatched junction bases numbered 9, after V lost 9 bases and J lost 2 bases. Germline CDR1 LNHDA, CDR2 SQIVND (reference sequence). The chain carries TRBV19 and TRBJ2-1; TRBD2 matches at 14 bases. This clonotype originated in a man aged 30 to 39 with Graves' ophthalmopathy. The sequenced sample consisted of blood. The CDR3 sequence is CASTGTSGRRTYNEQFF. The DNA for the CDR3 is TGTGCCAGCACCGGGACTAGCGGGAGAAGGACCTACAATGAGCAGTTCTTC.